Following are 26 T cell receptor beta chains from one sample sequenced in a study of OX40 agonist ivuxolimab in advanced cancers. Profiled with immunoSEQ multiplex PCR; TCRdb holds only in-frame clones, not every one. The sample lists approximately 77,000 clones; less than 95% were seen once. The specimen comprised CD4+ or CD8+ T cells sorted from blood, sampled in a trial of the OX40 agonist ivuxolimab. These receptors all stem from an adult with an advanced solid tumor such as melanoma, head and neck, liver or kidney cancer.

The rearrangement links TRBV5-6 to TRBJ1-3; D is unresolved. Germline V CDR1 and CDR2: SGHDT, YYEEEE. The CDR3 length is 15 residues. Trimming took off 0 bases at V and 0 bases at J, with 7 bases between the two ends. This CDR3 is CASSLGFTSGNTIYF. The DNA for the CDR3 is TGTGCCAGCAGCTTGGGTTTTACCTCTGGAAACACCATATATTTT.

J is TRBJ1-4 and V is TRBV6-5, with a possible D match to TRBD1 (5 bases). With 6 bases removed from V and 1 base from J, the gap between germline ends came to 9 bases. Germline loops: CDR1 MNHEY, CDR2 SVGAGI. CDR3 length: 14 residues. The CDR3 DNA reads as TGTGCCAGCAGGACGGGGGGAACTAATGAAAAACTGTTTTTT. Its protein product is CASRTGGTNEKLFF.

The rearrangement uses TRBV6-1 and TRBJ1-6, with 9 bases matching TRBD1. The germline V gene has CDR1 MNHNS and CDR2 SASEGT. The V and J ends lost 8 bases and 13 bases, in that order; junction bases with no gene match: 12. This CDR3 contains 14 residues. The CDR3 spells CASLLQGAVGPLHF. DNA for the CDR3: TGTGCCAGCCTCCTACAGGGGGCTGTTGGGCCCCTCCACTTT.

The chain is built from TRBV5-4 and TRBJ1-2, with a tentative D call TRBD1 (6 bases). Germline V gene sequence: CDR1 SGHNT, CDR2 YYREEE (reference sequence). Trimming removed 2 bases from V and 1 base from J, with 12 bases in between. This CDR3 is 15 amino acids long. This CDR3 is CASSFGQSINYGYTF. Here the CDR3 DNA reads TGTGCCAGCAGCTTTGGACAGTCCATTAACTATGGCTACACCTTC.

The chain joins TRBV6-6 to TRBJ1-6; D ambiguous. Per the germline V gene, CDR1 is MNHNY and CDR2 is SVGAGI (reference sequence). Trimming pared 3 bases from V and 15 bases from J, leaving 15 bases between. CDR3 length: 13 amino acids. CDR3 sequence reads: CASSYWPPLVLHF. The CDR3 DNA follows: TGTGCCAGCAGTTATTGGCCGCCTTTGGTCCTCCACTTT.

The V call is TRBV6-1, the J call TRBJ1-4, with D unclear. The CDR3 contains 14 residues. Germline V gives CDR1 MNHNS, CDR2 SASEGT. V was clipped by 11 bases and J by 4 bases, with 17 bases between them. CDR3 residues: CAATGGSFNEKLFF. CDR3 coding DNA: TGTGCCGCAACCGGAGGGAGCTTTAATGAAAAACTGTTTTTT.

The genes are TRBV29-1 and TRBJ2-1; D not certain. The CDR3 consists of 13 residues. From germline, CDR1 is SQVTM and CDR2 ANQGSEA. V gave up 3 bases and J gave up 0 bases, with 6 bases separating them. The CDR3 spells CSVDRNSYNEQFF. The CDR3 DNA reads TGCAGCGTTGACAGGAACTCCTACAATGAGCAGTTCTTC.

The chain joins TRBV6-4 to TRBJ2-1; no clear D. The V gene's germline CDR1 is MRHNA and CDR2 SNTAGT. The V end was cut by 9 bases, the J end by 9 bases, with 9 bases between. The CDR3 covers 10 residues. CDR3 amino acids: CARNSGEQFF. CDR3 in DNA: TGTGCCAGGAATTCGGGTGAGCAGTTCTTC.

Here the CDR3 DNA reads TGCGCCAGCAGCTTGGAAGGCAGCAGCTTTATGAACACTGAAGCTTTCTTT. Translated: CASSLEGSSFMNTEAFF. The rearrangement uses TRBV5-1 and TRBJ1-1; D unclear. This CDR3 is 17 amino acids long. From germline, CDR1 is SGHRS and CDR2 YFSETQ. V lost 0 bases and J lost 0, with 15 bases in between.

CDR3 in amino acids: CASSLSSGRADEQFF. The CDR3 nucleotides are TGTGCCAGCAGCTTGAGTAGCGGGAGGGCGGATGAGCAGTTCTTC. The J gene is TRBJ2-1, the V gene TRBV5-5, with 11 bases identical to TRBD2. The V gene's germline CDR1 is SGHKS and CDR2 YYEKEE (reference sequence). This CDR3 region has 15 residues. J was trimmed by 8 bases and V by 1 base; bases with no gene match: 5.

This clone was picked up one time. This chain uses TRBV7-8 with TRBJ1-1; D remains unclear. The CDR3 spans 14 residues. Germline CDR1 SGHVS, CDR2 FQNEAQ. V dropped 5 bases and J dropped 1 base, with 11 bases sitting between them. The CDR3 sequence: CASSPARGNTEAFF. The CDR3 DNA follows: TGTGCCAGCAGCCCTGCGCGGGGGAACACTGAAGCTTTCTTT.

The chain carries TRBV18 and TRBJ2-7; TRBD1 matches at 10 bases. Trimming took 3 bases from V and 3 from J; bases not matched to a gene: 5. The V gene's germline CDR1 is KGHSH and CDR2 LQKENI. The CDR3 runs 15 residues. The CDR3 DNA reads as TGTGCCAGCTCACCGGCGGGGACAGGGGTCTACGAGCAGTACTTC. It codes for CASSPAGTGVYEQYF. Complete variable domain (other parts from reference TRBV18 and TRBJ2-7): NAGVMQNPRHLVRRRGQEARLRCSPMKGHSHVYWYRQLPEEGLKFMVYLQKENIIDESGMPKERFSAEFPKEGPSILRIQQVVRGDSAAYFCASSPAGTGVYEQYFGPGTRLTVT.

CDR3 residues: CASSPDRGRRDTEAFF. The DNA for the CDR3 is TGTGCCAGCTCACCCGACAGGGGGCGGCGGGACACTGAAGCTTTCTTT. The chain has TRBV18 and TRBJ1-1; TRBD1 matches 10 bases. The CDR3 totals 16 residues. Germline V gives CDR1 KGHSH, CDR2 LQKENI. Unmatched junction bases numbered 7, after V lost 3 bases and J lost 3 bases.

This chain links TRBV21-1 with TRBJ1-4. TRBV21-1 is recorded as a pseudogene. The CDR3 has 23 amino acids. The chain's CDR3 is CASSKGWIQLARGPPPTNEKLFF. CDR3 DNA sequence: TGTGCCAGCAGCAAAGGCTGGATCCAACTAGCCAGGGGTCCCCCCCCGACTAATGAAAAACTGTTTTTT.

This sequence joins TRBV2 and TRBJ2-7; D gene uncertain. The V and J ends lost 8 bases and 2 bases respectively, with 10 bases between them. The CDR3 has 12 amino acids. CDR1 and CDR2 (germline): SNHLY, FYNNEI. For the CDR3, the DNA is TGTGCCAGCTTTGGTCTGACCTACGAGCAGTACTTC. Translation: CASFGLTYEQYF.

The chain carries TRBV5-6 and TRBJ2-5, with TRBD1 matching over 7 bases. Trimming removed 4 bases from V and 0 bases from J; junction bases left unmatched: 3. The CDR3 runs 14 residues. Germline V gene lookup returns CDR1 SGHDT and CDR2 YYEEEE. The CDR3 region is CASSPQGYQETQYF. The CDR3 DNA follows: TGTGCCAGCAGCCCACAGGGGTACCAAGAGACCCAGTACTTC. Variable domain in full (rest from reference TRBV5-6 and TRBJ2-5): DAGVTQSPTHLIKTRGQQVTLRCSPKSGHDTVSWYQQALGQGPQFIFQYYEEEERQRGNFPDRFSGHQFPNYSSELNVNALLLGDSALYLCASSPQGYQETQYFGPGTRLLVL.

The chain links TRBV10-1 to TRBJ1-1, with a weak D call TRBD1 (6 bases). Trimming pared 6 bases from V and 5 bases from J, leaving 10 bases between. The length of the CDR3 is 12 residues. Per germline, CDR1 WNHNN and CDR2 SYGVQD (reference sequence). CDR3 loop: CASRGRGTEAFF. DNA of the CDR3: TGCGCCAGCAGGGGAAGGGGGACTGAAGCTTTCTTT.

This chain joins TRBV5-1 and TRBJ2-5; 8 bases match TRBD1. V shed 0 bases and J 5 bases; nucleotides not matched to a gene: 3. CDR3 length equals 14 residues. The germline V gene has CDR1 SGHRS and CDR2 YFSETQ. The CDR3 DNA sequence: TGCGCCAGCAGCTTGGGACAGGGGTGGGAGACCCAGTACTTC. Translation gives CASSLGQGWETQYF.

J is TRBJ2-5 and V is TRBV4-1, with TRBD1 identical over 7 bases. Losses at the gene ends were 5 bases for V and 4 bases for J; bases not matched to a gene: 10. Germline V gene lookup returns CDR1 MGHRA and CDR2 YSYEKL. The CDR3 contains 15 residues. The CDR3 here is CASSSLLTGSETQYF. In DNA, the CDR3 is TGCGCCAGCAGCTCCCTGTTGACAGGGTCAGAGACCCAGTACTTC.

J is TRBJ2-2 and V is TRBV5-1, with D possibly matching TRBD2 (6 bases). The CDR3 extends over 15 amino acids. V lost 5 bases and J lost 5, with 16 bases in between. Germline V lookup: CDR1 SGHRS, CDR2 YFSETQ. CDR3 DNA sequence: TGCGCCAGCAGGGAGGGCCTCGAGGGGACCGGGGAGCTGTTTTTT. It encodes CASREGLEGTGELFF.

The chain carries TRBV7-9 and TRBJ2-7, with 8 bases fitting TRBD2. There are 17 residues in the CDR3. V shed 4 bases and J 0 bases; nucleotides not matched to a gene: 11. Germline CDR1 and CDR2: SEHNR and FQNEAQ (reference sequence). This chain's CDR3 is CASSYLREARPSYEQYF. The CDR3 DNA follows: TGTGCCAGCAGCTACTTGCGGGAGGCGCGACCCTCCTACGAGCAGTACTTC.

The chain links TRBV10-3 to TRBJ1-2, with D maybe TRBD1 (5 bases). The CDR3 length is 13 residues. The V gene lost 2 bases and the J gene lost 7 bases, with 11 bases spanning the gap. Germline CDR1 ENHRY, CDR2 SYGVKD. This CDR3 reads CAISEGEGFGYTF. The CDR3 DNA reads TGTGCCATCAGTGAGGGTGAGGGGTTTGGCTACACCTTC.

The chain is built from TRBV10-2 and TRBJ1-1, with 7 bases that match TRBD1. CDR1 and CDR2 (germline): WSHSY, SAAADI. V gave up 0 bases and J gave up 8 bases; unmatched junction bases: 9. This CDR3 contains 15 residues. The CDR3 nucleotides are TGCGCCAGCAGTGAGTCGACAGGGAGGGAGAACGAAGCTTTCTTT. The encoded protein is CASSESTGRENEAFF.

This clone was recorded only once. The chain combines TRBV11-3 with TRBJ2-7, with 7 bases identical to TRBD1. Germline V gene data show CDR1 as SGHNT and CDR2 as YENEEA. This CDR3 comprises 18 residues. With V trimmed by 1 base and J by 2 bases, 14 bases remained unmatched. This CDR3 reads CASSLGQSPRGQAYEQYF. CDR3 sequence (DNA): TGTGCCAGCAGCTTAGGCCAGAGCCCTAGGGGGCAAGCCTACGAGCAGTACTTC.

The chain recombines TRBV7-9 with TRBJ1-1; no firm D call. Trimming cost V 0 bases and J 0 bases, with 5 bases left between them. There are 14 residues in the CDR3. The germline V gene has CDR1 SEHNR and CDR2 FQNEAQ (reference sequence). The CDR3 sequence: CASSLAALNTEAFF. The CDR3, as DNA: TGTGCCAGCAGCTTAGCAGCGTTGAACACTGAAGCTTTCTTT.

CDR3 sequence (DNA): TGTGCCAGCAGTGACAAGGTCGTTGGGGTGAACACCGGGGAGCTGTTTTTT. This codes for CASSDKVVGVNTGELFF. The V gene is TRBV6-4, the J gene TRBJ2-2, with no clear D. V was pared by 2 bases and J by 1 base, with 14 bases between. Looked up from germline, CDR1 is MRHNA and CDR2 is SNTAGT. This CDR3 contains 17 residues.